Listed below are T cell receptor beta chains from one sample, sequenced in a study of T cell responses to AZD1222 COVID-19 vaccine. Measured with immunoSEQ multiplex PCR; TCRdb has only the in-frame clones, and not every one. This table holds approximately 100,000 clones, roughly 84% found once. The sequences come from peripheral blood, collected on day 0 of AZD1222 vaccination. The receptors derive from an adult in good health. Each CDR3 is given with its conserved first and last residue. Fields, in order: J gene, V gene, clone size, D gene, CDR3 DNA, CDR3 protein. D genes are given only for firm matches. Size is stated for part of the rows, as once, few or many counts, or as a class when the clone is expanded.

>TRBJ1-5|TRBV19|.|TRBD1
TGTGCCAGTAGTATGGGACAGGGGATTCTGCCCCAGCATTTT
CASSMGQGILPQHF
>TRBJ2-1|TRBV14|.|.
TGTGCCAGCAGCCAATCCCAAGGGAAGGAGTTCTTC
CASSQSQGKEFF
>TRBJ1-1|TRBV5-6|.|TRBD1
TGTGCCAGCAGCTTGTACCGGGACAGGATCACTGAAGCTTTCTTT
CASSLYRDRITEAFF
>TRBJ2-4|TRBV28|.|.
TGTGCCAGTTCACCCCTTACTGCCGCCAAAAACATTCAGTACTTC
CASSPLTAAKNIQYF
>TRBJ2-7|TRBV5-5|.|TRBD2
TGTGCCAGCAGTGTGACCGGGACTAGCGGGAGAATCCACGAGCAGTACTTC
CASSVTGTSGRIHEQYF
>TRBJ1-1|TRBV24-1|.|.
TGTGCCACCAGTGATTCCAGTTGGACTGAAGCTTTCTTT
CATSDSSWTEAFF
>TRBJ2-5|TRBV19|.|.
TGTGCCAGTAGTATTAAGGGAGAGACCCAGTACTTC
CASSIKGETQYF
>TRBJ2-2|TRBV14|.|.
TGTGCCTCGTCAGGGGTGGCTAGCGGATTCACCGGGGAGCTGTTTTTT
CASSGVASGFTGELFF
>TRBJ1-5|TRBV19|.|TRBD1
TGTGCCAGTAGTATCCTGGTGGGACAGGGGCGCGGTCAGCCCCAGCATTTT
CASSILVGQGRGQPQHF
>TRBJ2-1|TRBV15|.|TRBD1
TGTGCCACCAGCAGGAGGACAGGGCAAGGGGATGAGCAGTTCTTC
CATSRRTGQGDEQFF
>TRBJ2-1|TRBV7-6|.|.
TGTGCCAGCAGCAGCGAGTCGAGGGGTCCCTACAATGAGCAGTTCTTC
CASSSESRGPYNEQFF
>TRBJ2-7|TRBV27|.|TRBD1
TGTGCCAGCAGTTGGGGACAGGGGCCGACCTACGAGCAGTACTTC
CASSWGQGPTYEQYF
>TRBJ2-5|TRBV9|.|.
TGTGCCAGCAGCGCCCCCGACGGGAGAACGAGAGAGACCCAGTACTTC
CASSAPDGRTRETQYF
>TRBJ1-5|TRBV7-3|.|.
TGTGCCAGCAGCTCGGGCCCTGCGGCGGCCCAGCATTTT
CASSSGPAAAQHF
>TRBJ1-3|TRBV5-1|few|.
TGCGCCAGCACCCCAACAGGGTTCTCTGGAAACACCATATATTTT
CASTPTGFSGNTIYF
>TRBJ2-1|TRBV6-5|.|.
TGTGCCAGCAGTTACGCTCCCTACAATGAGCAGTTCTTC
CASSYAPYNEQFF
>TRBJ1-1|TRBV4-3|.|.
TGCGCCAGCAGCCAAGGCCCAGGACAAATGAACACTGAAGCTTTCTTT
CASSQGPGQMNTEAFF
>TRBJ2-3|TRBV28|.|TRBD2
TGTGCCAGCAGTTTGGTGACTAGCGGGGATTCTGCGCAGTATTTT
CASSLVTSGDSAQYF
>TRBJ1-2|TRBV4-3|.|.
TGCGCCAGCAGCCAAGGAAGGGCCGGCGGCTACACCTTC
CASSQGRAGGYTF
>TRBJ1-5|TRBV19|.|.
TGTGCCAGTAGTCCAAGCGGGGCGGAGAGAAGCAATCAGCCCCAGCATTTT
CASSPSGAERSNQPQHF
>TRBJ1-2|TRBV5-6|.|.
TGTGCCAGCTCTAGGACCGAGTATGGCTACACCTTC
CASSRTEYGYTF
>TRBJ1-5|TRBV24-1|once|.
TGTGCCACCAGTGACGGACTCTCTGGGACACCATACAATCAGCCCCAGCATTTT
CATSDGLSGTPYNQPQHF
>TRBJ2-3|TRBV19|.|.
TGTGCCAGTAGTATAGCCTTCGGGCCTGCGGATACGCAGTATTTT
CASSIAFGPADTQYF
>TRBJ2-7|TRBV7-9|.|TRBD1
TGTGCCAGCAGCCGCCCCGGACAGGGAAAACCCTACGAGCAGTACTTC
CASSRPGQGKPYEQYF
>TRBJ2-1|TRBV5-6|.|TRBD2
TGTGCCAGCAGCCGACTAGCGGACTCCTACAATGAGCAGTTCTTC
CASSRLADSYNEQFF
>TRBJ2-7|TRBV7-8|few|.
TGTGCCAGCAGCTTATTTAGCCTTTACGAGCAGTACTTC
CASSLFSLYEQYF
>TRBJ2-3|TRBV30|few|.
TGTGCCTGGCTGTCCGTGGAGGCTAGCACAGATACGCAGTATTTT
CAWLSVEASTDTQYF
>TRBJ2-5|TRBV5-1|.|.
TGCGCCAGCAGCGGCGGGGCCCCCGGGCTACAAGAGACCCAGTACTTC
CASSGGAPGLQETQYF
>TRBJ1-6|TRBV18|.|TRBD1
TGTGCCAGCTCACAGGTTGGACAGGGGTCGTTGAATTCACCCCTCCACTTT
CASSQVGQGSLNSPLHF
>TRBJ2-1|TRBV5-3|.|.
TGTGCCAGAAGCCCGGTGGGATTATCCTCCTACAATGAGCAGTTCTTC
CARSPVGLSSYNEQFF
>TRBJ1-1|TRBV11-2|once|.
TGTGCCAGCAGCTTAGTCGAAACTGAAGCTTTCTTT
CASSLVETEAFF
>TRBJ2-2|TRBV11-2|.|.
TGTGCCAGCAGCTTAGCGGCTAGCAGGGCCGGGGAGCTGTTTTTT
CASSLAASRAGELFF
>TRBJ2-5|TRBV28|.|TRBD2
TGTGCCAGCAGTTGGGTAGCGGGACCTTGGGAGACCCAGTACTTC
CASSWVAGPWETQYF
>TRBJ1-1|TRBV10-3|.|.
TGTGCCACACACGCTTCCCTGGATACTGAAGCTTTCTTT
CATHASLDTEAFF
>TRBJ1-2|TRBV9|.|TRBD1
TGTGCCAGCAGCGTTCTTCCGGGACAGGGTCAATTCCACTATGGCTACACCTTC
CASSVLPGQGQFHYGYTF
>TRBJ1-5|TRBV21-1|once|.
TGTGCCAGCAGTCGACAGGGAACTAGCAATCAGCCCCAGCATTTT
CASSRQGTSNQPQHF
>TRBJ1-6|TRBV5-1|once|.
TGCGCCAGCAGCTTGAGGGCAGGGACGGATTCACCCCTCCACTTT
CASSLRAGTDSPLHF
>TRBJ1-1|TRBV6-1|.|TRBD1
TGTGCCAGCAGTGAAGGGCAGGGGGTTTTTGGGACTGAAGCTTTCTTT
CASSEGQGVFGTEAFF
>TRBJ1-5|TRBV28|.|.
TGTGCCAGCAGTTTTTCCGGGGCCATGAGGAGCAATCAGCCCCAGCATTTT
CASSFSGAMRSNQPQHF
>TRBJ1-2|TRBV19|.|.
TGTGCCAGTAGTAAACTAGGGACTTATAAGGGCGGCTACACCTTC
CASSKLGTYKGGYTF
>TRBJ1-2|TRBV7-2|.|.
TGTGCCAGCAGCTTAGCGAAAGCGGGGAACTATGGCTACACCTTC
CASSLAKAGNYGYTF
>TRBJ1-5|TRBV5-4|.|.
TGTGCCAGCAGCTTGGGCGGCCAGCCTAATCAGCCCCAGCATTTT
CASSLGGQPNQPQHF
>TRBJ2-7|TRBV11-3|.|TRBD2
TGTGCCAGCAGCTGGAGCGGGGACTACGAGCAGTACTTC
CASSWSGDYEQYF
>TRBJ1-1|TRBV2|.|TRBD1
TGTGCCAGCAGCGCTAAGGACAGGGGCACTGAAGCTTTCTTT
CASSAKDRGTEAFF
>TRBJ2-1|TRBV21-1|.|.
TGTGCCAGCAGCCATCCGGGACAGTCCTACAATGAGCAGTTCTTC
CASSHPGQSYNEQFF
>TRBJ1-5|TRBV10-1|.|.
TGCGCCAGCAGTGAGTGTGAGGACCTCTGGGAAGTGCCCCAGCATTTT
CASSECEDLWEVPQHF
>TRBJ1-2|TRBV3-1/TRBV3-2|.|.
TGTGCCAGCAGCCAAGATAAATTGTATGGCTACACCTTC
CASSQDKLYGYTF
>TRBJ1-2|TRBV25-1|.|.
TGTGCCAGCAGTGGGGGGAAGGGCTACACCTTC
CASSGGKGYTF